This T cell receptor (beta chain) was captured in a study of STAT5B mutations in CD4+ large granular lymphocyte leukemia. For the study at large: Cryopreserved patient cells were CD8-depleted, then anti-CD4 bead selected.

Source study methods: A clonotype over 5% of the repertoire counted as a possible leukemic clone, around 61 overall. Productive clonotypes were detectable down to 2.59 x 10-5 frequency. TCRdb keeps only in-frame clones here, not all; method: immunoSEQ multiplex PCR. For V, J and clone size, that table is used; D and trimming come from the DNA. This table holds thousands of clones, approximately 80% found once. This clonotype originated in a woman between 55 and 75 years old with CD4+ T-cell large granular lymphocyte leukemia. Sequencing was carried out using PBMCs.

The CDR3 DNA is TGTGCCAGCAGCCCACGGACTAGCGGGGGTGAGGTTGACGAGCAGTACTTC. It yields the protein CASSPRTSGGEVDEQYF. This chain connects TRBV11-2 to TRBJ2-7, with 13 bases fitting TRBD2. Germline V gives CDR1 SGHAT, CDR2 FQNNGV. This CDR3 spans 17 amino acids. Trimming cost V 5 bases and J 5 bases; bases outside gene matches: 12.